The 8 T cell receptor beta chains below all came from one sample that was sequenced in a study of blood T cell repertoires in COVID-19. The data were produced by immunoSEQ multiplex PCR, yet TCRdb's version contains in-frame clones alone and is incomplete. This sample has roughly 200,000 clones, with around 80% found just once. Sequences were obtained from peripheral blood. The receptors here all came from a woman aged 40 to 55 with COVID-19, enrolled during active disease.

J is TRBJ1-2 and V is TRBV15; 7 nucleotides line up with TRBD1. The CDR3 runs 14 residues. Germline assignment: CDR1 LNHNV and CDR2 YYDKDF (reference sequence). Trimming at V came to 4 bases and at J to 8 bases, leaving 10 bases not matched to a gene. CDR3 sequence: CATSIATGRGGYTF. CDR3 coding DNA: TGTGCCACCAGCATAGCGACAGGGCGAGGAGGCTACACCTTC.

The chain couples TRBV2 to TRBJ2-5, with D perhaps TRBD2 (5 bases). V gave up 6 bases and J gave up 3 bases, with 17 bases separating them. Germline-derived CDR1 and CDR2 are SNHLY and FYNNEI. This CDR3 has 15 residues. The CDR3 nucleotides are TGTGCCAGCAGATACGGGATCCTAAGGGAAGAGACCCAGTACTTC. Translation: CASRYGILREETQYF.

DNA for the CDR3: TGTGCCAGCAGCTGGACTCCAAGGGGGGGGACTGAAGCTTTCTTT. Protein: CASSWTPRGGTEAFF. This chain joins TRBV5-4 and TRBJ1-1, with D possibly being TRBD1 (6 bases). This CDR3 has 15 residues. Trimming shortened V by 3 bases and J by 5 bases, and 17 bases separated the two germline ends. Germline-derived CDR1 and CDR2 are SGHNT and YYREEE (reference sequence). Full variable domain (missing parts from reference TRBV5-4 and TRBJ1-1): ETGVTQSPTHLIKTRGQQVTLRCSSQSGHNTVSWYQQALGQGPQFIFQYYREEENGRGNFPPRFSGLQFPNYSSELNVNALELDDSALYLCASSWTPRGGTEAFFGQGTRLTVV.

The V and J genes are TRBV19 and TRBJ1-2, with a possible D match to TRBD1 (6 bases). The V and J ends lost 8 bases and 8 bases respectively, with 15 bases between them. Germline assignment: CDR1 LNHDA and CDR2 SQIVND (reference sequence). The CDR3 extends over 12 amino acids. The CDR3 bases are TGTGCCAGTGATAACAGGGAGGGCGGCTACACCTTC. It encodes CASDNREGGYTF. The full variable domain, its missing parts supplied by reference TRBV19 and TRBJ1-2, is DGGITQSPKYLFRKEGQNVTLSCEQNLNHDAMYWYRQDPGQGLRLIYYSQIVNDFQKGDIAEGYSVSREKKESFPLTVTSAQKNPTAFYLCASDNREGGYTFGSGTRLTVV.

The chain recombines TRBV11-2 with TRBJ1-5; D call uncertain. The V and J ends lost 1 base and 9 bases respectively, with 10 bases between them. Germline V gives CDR1 SGHAT, CDR2 FQNNGV. CDR3 length: 13 residues. Here the CDR3 reads CASSLASSGPQHF. CDR3 sequence (DNA): TGTGCCAGCAGCTTAGCCTCGTCGGGGCCCCAGCATTTT.

The chain has TRBV29-1 and TRBJ1-1, with D maybe TRBD1 (6 bases). Germline V lookup: CDR1 SQVTM, CDR2 ANQGSEA. V lost 5 bases and J 4 bases, leaving 11 bases between the germline ends. CDR3 size: 12 residues. CDR3 loop: CSVRGGATEAFF. For the CDR3, the DNA is TGCAGCGTTCGTGGGGGCGCCACTGAAGCTTTCTTT.

The genes are TRBV6-4 and TRBJ1-6; D uncertain. The CDR3 is made up of 14 amino acids. Trimming pared 0 bases from V and 5 bases from J, leaving 5 bases between. Germline V gene data show CDR1 as MRHNA and CDR2 as SNTAGT. The CDR3 region has the DNA TGTGCCAGCAGTGACTCGCAGGATAATTCACCCCTCCACTTT. This sequence encodes CASSDSQDNSPLHF.

This sequence joins TRBV6-1 and TRBJ1-2, with D hard to call. V dropped 1 base and J dropped 3 bases, with 9 bases sitting between them. The CDR3 loop spans 14 amino acids. CDR1 MNHNS and CDR2 SASEGT come from the germline V gene. The CDR3 nucleotides read TGTGCCAGCAGTGAAGGTGTTGAGTACTATGGCTACACCTTC. This translates into CASSEGVEYYGYTF.